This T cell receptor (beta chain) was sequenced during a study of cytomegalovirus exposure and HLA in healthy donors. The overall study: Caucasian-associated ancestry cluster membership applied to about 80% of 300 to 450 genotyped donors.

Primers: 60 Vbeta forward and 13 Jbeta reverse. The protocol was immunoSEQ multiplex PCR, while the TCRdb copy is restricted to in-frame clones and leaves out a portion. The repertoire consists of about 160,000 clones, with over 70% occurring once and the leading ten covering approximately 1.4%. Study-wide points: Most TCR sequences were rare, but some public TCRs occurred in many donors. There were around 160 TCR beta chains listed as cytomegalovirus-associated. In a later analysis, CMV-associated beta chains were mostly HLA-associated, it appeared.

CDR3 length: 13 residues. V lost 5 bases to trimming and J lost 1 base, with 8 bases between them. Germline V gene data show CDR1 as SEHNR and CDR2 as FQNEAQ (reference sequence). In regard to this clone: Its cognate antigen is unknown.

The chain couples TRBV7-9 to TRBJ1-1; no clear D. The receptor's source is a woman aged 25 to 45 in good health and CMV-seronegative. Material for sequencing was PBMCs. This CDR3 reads CASSGEANTEAFF. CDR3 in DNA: TGTGCCAGCAGCGGCGAGGCGAACACTGAAGCTTTCTTT. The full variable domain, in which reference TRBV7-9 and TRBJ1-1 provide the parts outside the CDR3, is DTGVSQNPRHKITKRGQNVTFRCDPISEHNRLYWYRQTLGQGPEFLTYFQNEAQLEKSRLLSDRFSAERPKGSFSTLEIQRTEQGDSAMYLCASSGEANTEAFFGQGTRLTVV.